Listed below are T cell receptor beta chains from one sample, sequenced in a study of T cell repertoires in cytomegalovirus infection. No cognate antigen is known for these TCRs. One entry per CDR3 protein, called by TCRdb with MiXCR from the reads. Of hundreds of thousands of distinct CDR3 sequences listed, approximately 30% are singletons. The sample here was cultured CD8+ T cells from PBMCs, taken from culture after CMV antigen stimulation. These receptors originate from a human donor in good health (CMV status not recorded). Some clones in this sample may be carry-over from other donors' samples. Both conserved end residues are part of each CDR3. A D gene is named only where the DNA matches it firmly. The size of a clone is reported for some rows only, either as once, few or many, or as a class for expanded clones.

V	J	D	size	CDR3	DNA
TRBV12-3/TRBV12-4	TRBJ1-1	NA	many	CASSVVGTEAFF	TGTGCCAGCTCGGTAGTAGGCACTGAAGCTTTCTTT
TRBV7-8	TRBJ2-5	NA	NA	CASTWGAGVGETQYF	TGTGCCAGCACCTGGGGGGCGGGGGTAGGGGAGACCCAGTACTTC
TRBV18	TRBJ1-1	NA	once	CASSPLNVPAFTEAFF	TGTGCCAGCTCCCCCTTAAACGTGCCAGCATTCACTGAAGCTTTCTTT
TRBV7-9	TRBJ1-1	NA	NA	CASTIATEAFF	TGTGCCAGTACAATCGCCACTGAAGCTTTCTTT
TRBV27	TRBJ1-6	NA	NA	CASSSLTGANSPLHF	TGTGCCAGCAGTTCCCTGACAGGCGCAAATTCACCCCTCCACTTT
TRBV7-6	TRBJ2-5	TRBD2	many	CASSLTPSGGSAQYF	TGTGCCAGCAGCTTAACTCCTAGCGGGGGGTCGGCCCAGTACTTC
TRBV5-3	TRBJ2-5	NA	NA	CASSLRRAQVSETQYF	TGTGCCAGCAGCTTGCGAAGGGCGCAAGTTTCGGAGACCCAGTACTTC
TRBV19	TRBJ1-1	TRBD1	many	CASGQGRTNTEAFF	TGTGCCAGCGGACAGGGGCGCACGAACACTGAAGCTTTCTTT
TRBV12-3/TRBV12-4	TRBJ1-1	TRBD1	once	CASFGTANTEAFF	TGTGCCAGCTTCGGGACAGCGAACACTGAAGCTTTCTTT
TRBV4-1	TRBJ2-3	TRBD1	few	CASSLRQGTPTDTQYF	TGCGCCAGCAGCCTTCGACAGGGGACCCCAACAGATACGCAGTATTTT
TRBV7-2	TRBJ1-4	NA	many	CASSSQGANEKLFF	TGTGCCAGCAGCTCGCAAGGGGCCAATGAAAAACTGTTTTTT
TRBV27	TRBJ1-5	NA	NA	CASSPPVSGPSGQPQHF	TGTGCCAGCAGTCCTCCTGTATCCGGGCCCTCGGGGCAGCCCCAGCATTTT
TRBV19	TRBJ1-1	NA	many	CASSPEGGNTEAFF	TGTGCCAGTAGTCCCGAGGGAGGGAACACTGAAGCTTTCTTT
TRBV19	TRBJ2-7	NA	NA	CASSGLRDAHYEQYF	TGTGCCAGTAGTGGACTCCGGGACGCACACTACGAGCAGTACTTC
TRBV19	TRBJ2-3	NA	few	CASSLPDVADTQYF	TGTGCCAGTAGTCTCCCGGACGTAGCAGATACGCAGTATTTT
TRBV12-3/TRBV12-4	TRBJ1-4	NA	many	CASTPSQFNEKLFF	TGTGCCAGCACTCCTAGCCAATTCAATGAAAAACTGTTTTTT
TRBV25-1	TRBJ1-2	NA	many	CASSVGDYGYTF	TGTGCCAGCAGTGTAGGGGATTATGGCTACACCTTC
TRBV13	TRBJ2-2	TRBD1	NA	CASSLLLRGLDTGELFF	TGTGCCAGCAGCTTACTGTTGAGGGGGCTCGACACCGGGGAGCTGTTTTTT
TRBV6-2/TRBV6-3	TRBJ2-1	NA	NA	CASSYSPSNEQFF	TGTGCCAGCAGTTACTCGCCGAGTAATGAGCAGTTCTTC
TRBV7-8	TRBJ1-2	NA	NA	CASSLSFLETAFIYGYTF	TGTGCCAGCAGCCTGAGCTTCCTTGAAACCGCCTTTATATATGGCTACACCTTC
TRBV5-8	TRBJ1-5	TRBD1	NA	CASSYRQGDSNQPQHF	TGTGCCAGCAGCTACAGACAGGGGGATAGCAATCAGCCCCAGCATTTT
TRBV12-5	TRBJ2-7	NA	many	CASGDYEQYF	TGTGCTAGTGGGGATTACGAGCAGTACTTC
TRBV12-3/TRBV12-4	TRBJ1-2	TRBD1	few	CASSRTGVDGYTF	TGTGCCAGCAGTCGGACAGGGGTTGATGGCTACACCTTC
TRBV20-1	TRBJ1-2	NA	few	CSAILAGTNYGYTF	TGCAGTGCCATACTGGCAGGGACCAACTATGGCTACACCTTC
TRBV7-9	TRBJ2-1	NA	once	CASTPPGVNEQFF	TGTGCCAGCACCCCCCCGGGAGTCAATGAGCAGTTCTTC
TRBV7-6	TRBJ2-7	TRBD1	NA	CASSLAPGQGTYEQYF	TGTGCCAGCAGCTTAGCGCCGGGACAGGGGACCTACGAGCAGTACTTC
TRBV27	TRBJ2-3	TRBD2	NA	CASSGTSGGGSTDTQYF	TGTGCCAGCAGTGGAACTAGCGGGGGGGGTAGCACAGATACGCAGTATTTT
TRBV5-8	TRBJ1-4	NA	few	CASSRRRYNEKLFF	TGTGCCAGCAGCCGAAGACGCTATAATGAAAAACTGTTTTTT
TRBV7-9	TRBJ2-6	TRBD1	NA	CASSFETGGARANVLTF	TGTGCCAGCAGCTTCGAGACAGGGGGCGCAAGGGCCAACGTCCTGACTTTC
TRBV7-6	TRBJ1-4	NA	NA	CASSLGGGATNEKLFF	TGTGCCAGCAGCTTAGGGGGGGGCGCAACTAATGAAAAACTGTTTTTT
TRBV4-1	TRBJ1-1	NA	few	CASSQASGATEAFF	TGCGCCAGCAGCCAAGCCTCAGGGGCCACTGAAGCTTTCTTT
TRBV4-1	TRBJ2-7	NA	NA	CASSPSRGIHEQYF	TGCGCCAGCAGCCCAAGCAGGGGAATCCACGAGCAGTACTTC
TRBV27	TRBJ2-2	TRBD2	NA	CASSLSGSGALLGELFF	TGTGCCAGCAGTTTATCGGGTAGCGGGGCCCTCCTCGGGGAGCTGTTTTTT
TRBV27	TRBJ1-5	TRBD1	NA	CASSPTGSGNQPQHF	TGTGCCAGCAGTCCGACAGGGAGCGGCAATCAGCCCCAGCATTTT
TRBV28	TRBJ2-1	TRBD1	NA	CASSSSQDRGLNEQFF	TGTGCCAGCAGTTCGTCCCAGGACAGGGGCCTCAATGAGCAGTTCTTC
TRBV7-9	TRBJ2-2	NA	many	CASGGKNTGELFF	TGTGCCAGCGGCGGGAAAAACACCGGGGAGCTGTTTTTT